A single sample gave rise to the 32 T cell receptor beta chains below, sequenced in a study of OX40 agonist ivuxolimab in advanced cancers. TCRdb's table, derived via immunoSEQ multiplex PCR, lists solely in-frame clones and lacks some. The sample includes 70,000 to 85,000 clones, roughly 80% seen only once; the top ten take 5.5% to 7.5%. The specimen comprised CD4+ or CD8+ T cells sorted from blood, sampled in a trial of the OX40 agonist ivuxolimab. These receptors were taken from an adult with an advanced solid tumor such as melanoma, head and neck, liver or kidney cancer.

The chain combines TRBV6-5 with TRBJ2-1; D gene ambiguous. V lost 0 bases and J 0 bases, leaving 6 bases between the germline ends. The CDR3 has 15 residues. Germline V gene sequence: CDR1 MNHEY, CDR2 SVGAGI. Here the CDR3 DNA reads TGTGCCAGCAGTTACTCTGCGAGCTCCTACAATGAGCAGTTCTTC. Amino acids: CASSYSASSYNEQFF.

The CDR3 sequence: CASSLSRGGETQYF. CDR3 nucleotide sequence: TGCGCCAGCAGCCTCTCCCGGGGGGGAGAGACCCAGTACTTC. This chain links TRBV5-1 with TRBJ2-5, with TRBD2 matching over 8 bases. Germline CDR1 is SGHRS and CDR2 is YFSETQ. V was clipped by 4 bases and J by 4 bases; unmatched bases: 6. The CDR3 loop spans 14 amino acids.

For the CDR3, the DNA is TGTGCCAGCAGCTTGTTCACGGCTCAAAATGAAAAACTGTTTTTT. It translates to CASSLFTAQNEKLFF. This rearrangement joins TRBV5-4 to TRBJ1-4; no firm D call. The CDR3 is 15 amino acids. Germline V gene lookup returns CDR1 SGHNT and CDR2 YYREEE (reference sequence). V lost 1 base and J lost 5, with 12 bases in between.

The V and J genes are TRBV2 and TRBJ1-5, with D hard to call. V lost 4 bases to trimming and J lost 3 bases, with 10 bases between them. The CDR3 length is 14 residues. The germline V gene encodes CDR1 SNHLY and CDR2 FYNNEI. The CDR3: CASSGLSYNQPQHF. Here the CDR3 DNA reads TGTGCCAGCAGTGGGTTGTCCTACAATCAGCCCCAGCATTTT.

The chain has TRBV19 and TRBJ1-5; 8 bases are shared with TRBD1. This CDR3 has 17 amino acids. Looked up from germline, CDR1 is LNHDA and CDR2 is SQIVND (reference sequence). With V trimmed by 5 bases and J by 4 bases, 13 bases remained unmatched. The CDR3 DNA sequence: TGTGCCAGTAGTCTCGGACAGGGTCGGTCCGCTAATCAGCCCCAGCATTTT. Amino acid sequence: CASSLGQGRSANQPQHF.

The chain links TRBV16 to TRBJ1-2, with TRBD1 as a possible D gene (5 bases). The V end lost 4 bases, the J end lost 6 bases, and 12 bases lay between the germline ends. In germline, CDR1 is KGHSY, CDR2 FQNENV. The CDR3 totals 13 residues. The CDR3 is CASSPPGPDGYTF. The CDR3 nucleotides are TGTGCCAGCAGCCCACCGGGACCAGATGGCTACACCTTC. The full variable domain, its missing parts supplied by reference TRBV16 and TRBJ1-2, is GEEVAQTPKHLVRGEGQKAKLYCAPIKGHSYVFWYQQVLKNEFKFLISFQNENVFDETGMPKERFSAKCLPNSPCSLEIQATKLEDSAVYFCASSPPGPDGYTFGSGTRLTVV.

V usage is TRBV4-1 and J usage is TRBJ1-5; D ambiguous. Trimming shortened V by 1 base and J by 9 bases, and 10 bases separated the two germline ends. Germline CDR1 is MGHRA and CDR2 is YSYEKL. This CDR3 comprises 13 residues. The CDR3 spells CASSQVPQAPQHF. The CDR3, as DNA: TGCGCCAGCAGCCAAGTACCCCAGGCGCCCCAGCATTTT.

The genes are TRBV19 and TRBJ2-5; TRBD2 is a possible D gene (6 bases). This CDR3 region has 15 residues. The V gene's germline CDR1 is LNHDA and CDR2 SQIVND (reference sequence). Trimming stripped 2 bases from V and 7 bases from J, with 17 bases between. DNA for the CDR3: TGTGCCAGTAGTATAAACCCGGGAGCCTTAAGGACCCAGTACTTC. Protein sequence: CASSINPGALRTQYF.

The chain combines TRBV2 with TRBJ1-2, with D possibly TRBD1 on 5 matching bases. The CDR3 consists of 12 residues. Trimming stripped 7 bases from V and 6 bases from J, with 12 bases between. The V gene's germline CDR1 is SNHLY and CDR2 FYNNEI. The CDR3: CASNQGPDGYTF. The CDR3 nucleotides read TGTGCCAGCAATCAGGGTCCTGATGGCTACACCTTC.

This chain connects TRBV13 to TRBJ2-7, with 9 bases aligning to TRBD2. Germline V gene sequence: CDR1 PRHDT, CDR2 FYEKMQ (reference sequence). V lost 5 bases, J lost 2 bases, and 10 bases stayed unmatched. The CDR3 is 16 amino acids. The CDR3: CASSTGTSRLPYEQYF. The CDR3 bases are TGTGCCAGCAGCACTGGGACTAGCCGCCTACCCTACGAGCAGTACTTC.

The chain couples TRBV28 to TRBJ1-5, with D tentatively TRBD1 (5 bases). Trimming removed 5 bases at V and 12 bases at J, with 29 bases between. Germline CDR1 is MDHEN and CDR2 is SYDVKM. The CDR3 runs 17 residues. CDR3 nucleotide sequence: TGTGCCAGCAGTACCCCGCTCCCGGGGGAGAAATACGGATACCAGCATTTT. It specifies CASSTPLPGEKYGYQHF. The entire variable domain, with the rest obtained from reference TRBV28 and TRBJ1-5, is as follows: DVKVTQSSRYLVKRTGEKVFLECVQDMDHENMFWYRQDPGLGLRLIYFSYDVKMKEKGDIPEGYSVSREKKERFSLILESASTNQTSMYLCASSTPLPGEKYGYQHFGDGTRLSIL.

The chain's CDR3 is CASSLDGGETQYF. The CDR3 bases are TGCGCCAGCAGCTTGGATGGGGGGGAGACCCAGTACTTC. This sequence joins TRBV5-1 and TRBJ2-5; weak D call: TRBD2 (6 bases). This CDR3 has 13 amino acids. V lost 0 bases and J 5 bases, leaving 8 bases between the germline ends. The germline V gene has CDR1 SGHRS and CDR2 YFSETQ.

The rearrangement joins TRBV7-9 to TRBJ2-1; no clear D. Per germline, CDR1 SEHNR and CDR2 FQNEAQ (reference sequence). There are 14 residues in the CDR3. The germline V and J ends were trimmed by 1 base and 5 bases, with 9 bases remaining between them. CDR3: CASSLERVDNEQFF. CDR3 in DNA: TGTGCCAGCAGCTTAGAACGGGTGGACAATGAGCAGTTCTTC.

The chain has TRBV5-1 and TRBJ1-1; D ambiguous. This CDR3 is 15 amino acids long. Trimming removed 6 bases at V and 5 bases at J, with 20 bases between. The germline V gene encodes CDR1 SGHRS and CDR2 YFSETQ. The CDR3 DNA reads as TGCGCCAGCACCCTTCCCGGGCCCCCGGGGACTGAAGCTTTCTTT. Its protein product is CASTLPGPPGTEAFF.

The chain recombines TRBV30 with TRBJ2-7; TRBD2 matches 12 bases. CDR3 length equals 15 residues. J gave up 4 bases and V 1 base, and 5 bases lay outside the gene matches. Germline V gene data show CDR1 as GTSNPN and CDR2 as SVGIG (reference sequence). The CDR3 DNA reads as TGTGCCTGGAGTGCCCGACTAGCGGGAGAGTACGAGCAGTACTTC. This codes for CAWSARLAGEYEQYF.

The V call is TRBV7-2, the J call TRBJ2-7; 11 bases are shared with TRBD2. The length of the CDR3 is 19 residues. Germline assignment: CDR1 SGHTA and CDR2 FQGNSA. The trim removed 5 bases at V and 4 bases at J, leaving 19 bases unmatched. The CDR3 reads CASSPALLPRLAGMYEQYF. The CDR3 DNA is TGTGCCAGCAGCCCCGCCCTCCTCCCCAGACTAGCGGGAATGTACGAGCAGTACTTC.

This clone was recorded only once. The CDR3: CASSQGSGTGEGYTF. As DNA, the CDR3 is TGCGCCAGCAGCCAGGGATCCGGGACAGGGGAAGGCTACACCTTC. The chain uses TRBV4-1 and TRBJ1-2, with 10 bases matching TRBD1. From germline, CDR1 is MGHRA and CDR2 YSYEKL. V lost 3 bases, J lost 8 bases, and 9 bases stayed unmatched. CDR3 length: 15 residues.

This chain uses TRBV7-9 with TRBJ2-7; the D gene is possibly TRBD2 (5 bases). The CDR3 consists of 14 residues. Germline values: CDR1 SEHNR, CDR2 FQNEAQ (reference sequence). V lost 5 bases and J 1 base, leaving 12 bases between the germline ends. CDR3 coding DNA: TGTGCCAGCAGCCGTCCGGGATCATCCTACGAGCAGTACTTC. Translation gives CASSRPGSSYEQYF.

This clone was counted a few times. This chain connects TRBV4-3 to TRBJ2-2, with unresolved D. Trimming took 0 bases from V and 4 from J, leaving 3 bases between them. The CDR3 spans 13 residues. Germline CDR1 reads LGHNA; CDR2 reads YSLEER. For the CDR3, the DNA is TGCGCCAGCAGCCAAGAGCTCACCGGGGAGCTGTTTTTT. Its protein product is CASSQELTGELFF.

The chain carries TRBV5-8 and TRBJ1-6; unclear D gene. This CDR3 comprises 13 residues. Germline V gene data show CDR1 as SGHTS and CDR2 as YDEGEE. V was trimmed by 10 bases and J by 8 bases, leaving 16 bases between them. CDR3 sequence (DNA): TGTGCCTGTTGGAAGGGCCGCGATTCACCCCTCCACTTT. Encoded protein: CACWKGRDSPLHF.

The table lists this clone with a count of one. The V and J genes are TRBV15 and TRBJ1-2; a weak D match, TRBD1 (5 bases). Germline values: CDR1 LNHNV, CDR2 YYDKDF (reference sequence). This CDR3 is 15 amino acids long. V was shortened by 1 base and J by 8 bases, with 17 bases between the two germline ends. CDR3: CATSRVKGILRGYTF. In DNA, the CDR3 is TGTGCCACCAGCAGAGTTAAGGGGATTCTTAGGGGCTACACCTTC.

This clone was detected once. CDR3 DNA: TGCGCCAGCAGCCAAAGCCTCCCACGCCCCGGGACAGGGTCTACTGAAGCTTTCTTT. It specifies CASSQSLPRPGTGSTEAFF. The V call is TRBV4-3, the J call TRBJ1-1, with 9 bases aligning to TRBD1. This CDR3 spans 19 amino acids. V was pared by 2 bases and J by 5 bases, with 18 bases of the junction left unmatched. Germline CDR1 and CDR2: LGHNA and YSLEER.

The chain combines TRBV28 with TRBJ2-5; D tentatively reads TRBD1 or TRBD2 (5 bases each). Germline CDR1 reads MDHEN; CDR2 reads SYDVKM. The ends were cut back, 2 bases at V and 5 bases at J, with 6 bases in the middle. The CDR3 runs to 12 residues. The chain's CDR3 is CASSLGTETQYF. The CDR3 region has the DNA TGTGCCAGCAGTTTAGGGACGGAGACCCAGTACTTC.

This clone showed up just once. The chain is built from TRBV10-2 and TRBJ2-3; D is perhaps TRBD1 or TRBD2 (5 bases each). The CDR3 totals 15 residues. In germline, CDR1 is WSHSY, CDR2 SAAADI. V was pared by 3 bases and J by 6 bases, with 16 bases between. CDR3 sequence: CASSDSGMRGDTQYF. The CDR3 region has the DNA TGCGCCAGCAGTGACAGTGGGATGAGGGGCGATACGCAGTATTTT.

The V and J genes are TRBV5-4 and TRBJ1-1; D possibly corresponds to TRBD1 (6 bases). Germline V gene lookup returns CDR1 SGHNT and CDR2 YYREEE (reference sequence). The CDR3 spans 12 residues. Between the trimmed V and J ends, which lost 4 bases and 7 bases, there was a span of 11 bases. In nucleotides, the CDR3 is TGTGCCAGCAGCCTTGGACAGATTGAAGCTTTCTTT. Residues: CASSLGQIEAFF.

The genes are TRBV2 and TRBJ2-7; 7 bases match TRBD2. CDR1 and CDR2 (germline): SNHLY, FYNNEI. The CDR3 has 13 residues. Losses at the gene ends were 0 bases for V and 6 bases for J; bases not matched to a gene: 2. The CDR3 DNA sequence: TGTGCCAGCAGTGAAGCGCCGGGGGGCGAGCAGTACGTC. It is translated as CASSEAPGGEQYV.

The chain combines TRBV5-4 with TRBJ2-1; possible D gene TRBD2, 5 bases. Germline lookup yields CDR1 SGHNT and CDR2 YYREEE (reference sequence). The CDR3 sequence is 12 residues long. Trimming removed 4 bases at V and 10 bases at J, with 12 bases between. CDR3 region: CASSQRDREQFF. CDR3 nucleotides: TGTGCCAGCAGCCAACGGGATCGGGAGCAGTTCTTC.

V is TRBV20-1 and J is TRBJ1-2, with D unclear. This CDR3 is 8 amino acids long. Germline assignment: CDR1 DFQATT and CDR2 SNEGSKA (reference sequence). This CDR3 reads CTLPGYTF. The DNA of the CDR3 is TGCACCCTGCCAGGCTACACCTTC.

CDR3 in DNA: TGTGCCAGCAGCCAAGGGACTGAGCAGTTCTTC. It is translated as CASSQGTEQFF. The genes are TRBV14 and TRBJ2-1; D is unclear. CDR3 length: 11 residues. Germline CDR1 and CDR2: SGHDN and FVKESK. Trimming cost V 1 base and J 9 bases, with 4 bases left between them.

The chain has TRBV7-2 and TRBJ1-2, with TRBD1 identical over 9 bases. CDR3 length equals 16 residues. In germline, CDR1 is SGHTA, CDR2 FQGNSA. The trim removed 4 bases at V and 4 bases at J, leaving 10 bases unmatched. This CDR3 is CASSSPGQGHGYGYTF. The CDR3 coding sequence is TGTGCCAGCAGCTCTCCGGGACAGGGTCATGGCTATGGCTACACCTTC.

The V gene is TRBV6-5, the J gene TRBJ1-1; D unclear. V lost 7 bases and J 5 bases, leaving 14 bases between the germline ends. Per germline, CDR1 MNHEY and CDR2 SVGAGI. CDR3 length: 13 residues. The CDR3 region is CASTAGGRTEAFF. DNA for the CDR3: TGTGCCAGCACGGCAGGAGGAAGAACTGAAGCTTTCTTT.

The chain joins TRBV7-9 to TRBJ1-1; D uncertain. Trimming shortened V by 1 base and J by 1 base, and 4 bases separated the two germline ends. This CDR3 is built from 13 residues. Germline-derived CDR1 and CDR2 are SEHNR and FQNEAQ (reference sequence). CDR3 in DNA: TGTGCCAGCAGCTTAGAGCGGAACACTGAAGCTTTCTTT. Its protein product is CASSLERNTEAFF. Complete variable domain (other parts from reference TRBV7-9 and TRBJ1-1): DTGVSQNPRHKITKRGQNVTFRCDPISEHNRLYWYRQTLGQGPEFLTYFQNEAQLEKSRLLSDRFSAERPKGSFSTLEIQRTEQGDSAMYLCASSLERNTEAFFGQGTRLTVV.